Included here is one T cell receptor beta chain sequence, with context. Antigen specificity is unknown. These newly diagnosed stage II-IVA oral cavity squamous cell carcinoma patients had no prior systemic or radiation treatment. Patients had HPV-negative, locally advanced oral cavity squamous cell carcinoma. These data originate in a study of neoadjuvant anti-PD-1 for oral cavity cancer. General study points: TCR analyses covered only a few patients per response group.

The data were produced by immunoSEQ multiplex PCR, yet TCRdb's version contains in-frame clones alone and is incomplete. Of tens of thousands of clones listed, 65% to 85% were seen once; the top ten hold roughly 2.6%. This TCR derives from a person aged 40 to 85 with oral cavity squamous cell carcinoma. The material was PBMCs, obtained before nivolumab (anti-PD-1) treatment.

CDR3: CASKAGPLYEQYF. The CDR3 DNA sequence: TGTGCCAGCAAAGCGGGACCACTCTACGAGCAGTACTTC. The V and J genes are TRBV7-8 and TRBJ2-7, with TRBD2 matching 7 bases. The CDR3 consists of 13 residues. Germline V lookup: CDR1 SGHVS, CDR2 FQNEAQ. V shed 7 bases and J 3 bases; nucleotides not matched to a gene: 6.